This T cell receptor (beta chain) is from a study of T cell repertoires in ileal Crohn's disease (dated by TCRdb to 2018 to 2020). For the study in its entirety: The median duration of disease was roughly 7.6 years, and at the time of surgery around 36% of patients were active smokers. Running in parallel with the study was a multicentre cohort set up to find predictors of early endoscopic recurrence following ileocolonic resection. A total of roughly 170 mucosal samples from approximately 57 patients were sequenced, with samples obtained at several locations on the surgical specimen and at postoperative endoscopy. Endoscopic postoperative recurrence was defined as a Rutgeerts score above i0. Roughly half of the patients were given postoperative therapy, with around 20 on anti-TNF agents and 10 to 12 on thiopurines. The TCR repertoire was analysed in under 70 patients with Crohn's disease drawn from a prospective multicentre cohort. Surgery was performed for a complication in all patients, with stricturing disease in roughly 61% and penetrating disease in approximately 40%. Points the paper makes about the study in general: Higher high-frequency clone percentages at surgery were associated with endoscopic recurrence; all patients with clonality above 26.8% (18/57) had recurrence. Mucosal CD4 and CD8 T cells were sorted and sequenced only in a subgroup of patients, the size of which was not stated. Compared with CD4 T cells, sorted CD8 T cells held more high-frequency clones, which suggests that the mucosal expansions were mostly CD8. A significantly higher proportion of clonal expansions was observed in active smokers at surgery than in non-smokers (about 25% vs 20%, p=0.02).

Approximately 550 nanograms of biopsy DNA per sample were submitted for commercial TCRB immunosequencing. A two-step, amplification bias-controlled multiplex PCR was used by Adaptive Biotechnology to amplify CDR3 regions from genomic DNA. In the first PCR, primers covered every V and J gene segment, and in the second PCR, barcodes and Illumina adapters were added. An Illumina instrument was used to sequence the CDR3 libraries. From the authors' description of their analysis: Analysis combined the vendor-provided pipelines with custom analysis of raw data in R/Bioconductor under R version 3.3.0. Clonality, which ranges from 0 to 1, was calculated as the inverse of the normalised Shannon entropy across all productive clones. High-frequency clones were defined as the share of the repertoire occupied by the top 100 clones, with only clones passing a 95% confidence test being retained. Overlap between samples was measured with the Morisita-Horn index, while repertoire diversity was measured with the Simpson index. This immuneACCESS table, as held by TCRdb, lists in-frame sequences with V and J called but not all clones. Of the missing ones, under half trace to an unresolved V gene in checked studies; the others have no known cause. The V and J calls and clone size come from that table; D and trimming were worked out from the DNA. Within this sample are fewer than 2,500 clones, with roughly four fifths of them counted one time only. The ten most abundant clones make up around 6.5% of the sample.

Eligible patients were adults with ileal or ileocolonic Crohn's disease who had an indication for ileocolonic resection. Before DNA extraction, whole ileal mucosal biopsies were kept frozen at -80 degrees C. Genomic DNA was isolated from frozen whole biopsies using a TRizol-based method, and the DNA was quantified with a NanoDrop 2000 spectrophotometer. This clone showed up just a few times. It lacks a known antigen. It has no much larger one-base neighbor in the sample; base qualities were not kept. This TCR came from an adult with Crohn's disease. Sequencing used ileal tissue.

At the DNA level, the sequence is TGCAGCGGGCGTTCGGGGGCCCCCACAGATACGCAGTATTTT. The translation is CSGRSGAPTDTQYF. The rearrangement joined TRBV29-1 to TRBJ2-3, with the D assignment possibly TRBD1 or TRBD2, given 6 matching bases for each. As encoded in the germline V gene, CDR1 is SQVTM while CDR2 is ANQGSEA. V lost 7 bases and J lost 2 bases; the stretch between them is 16 bases long. The cysteine opens and the phenylalanine closes a CDR3 of 14 amino acids. Only the CDR3 part of the read is kept: 42 bases, read in frame from the first base.